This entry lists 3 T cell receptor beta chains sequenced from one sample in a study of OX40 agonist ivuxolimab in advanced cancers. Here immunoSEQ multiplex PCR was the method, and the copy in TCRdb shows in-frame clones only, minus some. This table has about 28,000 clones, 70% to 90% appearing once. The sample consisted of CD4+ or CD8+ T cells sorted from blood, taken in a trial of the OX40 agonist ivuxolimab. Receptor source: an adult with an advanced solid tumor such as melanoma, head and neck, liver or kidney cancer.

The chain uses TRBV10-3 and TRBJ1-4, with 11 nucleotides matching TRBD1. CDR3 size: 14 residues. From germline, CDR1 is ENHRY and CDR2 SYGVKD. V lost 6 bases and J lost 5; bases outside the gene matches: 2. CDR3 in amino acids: CAIRGTGGNEKLFF. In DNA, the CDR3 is TGTGCCATCAGAGGGACAGGGGGAAATGAAAAACTGTTTTTT.

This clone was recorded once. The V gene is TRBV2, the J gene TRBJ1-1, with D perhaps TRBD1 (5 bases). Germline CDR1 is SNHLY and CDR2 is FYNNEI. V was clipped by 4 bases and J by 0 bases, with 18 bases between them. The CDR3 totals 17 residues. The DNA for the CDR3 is TGTGCCAGCAGTGGTGACGGGGGATCCTTCATGAACACTGAAGCTTTCTTT. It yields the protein CASSGDGGSFMNTEAFF. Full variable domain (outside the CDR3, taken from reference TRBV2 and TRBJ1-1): EPEVTQTPSHQVTQMGQEVILRCVPISNHLYFYWYRQILGQKVEFLVSFYNNEISEKSEIFDDQFSVERPDGSNFTLKIRSTKLEDSAMYFCASSGDGGSFMNTEAFFGQGTRLTVV.

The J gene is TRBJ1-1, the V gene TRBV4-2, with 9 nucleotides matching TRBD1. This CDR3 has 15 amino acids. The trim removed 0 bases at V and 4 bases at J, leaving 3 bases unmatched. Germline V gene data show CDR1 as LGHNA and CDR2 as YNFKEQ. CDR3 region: CASSQEQGALTEAFF. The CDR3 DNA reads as TGTGCCAGCAGCCAAGAACAGGGGGCGCTCACTGAAGCTTTCTTT.